The source of this T cell receptor beta chain is a study of cytomegalovirus exposure and HLA in healthy donors. Overall study: Earlier results showed approximately 110 million unique TCR beta sequences derived from approximately 170 million T cells. Study-level points and caveats: Analysis was carried out at a later point, and it linked a missense DCLRE1C variant to TCR beta V- and J-gene trimming.

The PCR ran on 60 Vbeta and 13 Jbeta primers. Clones were sequenced by immunoSEQ multiplex PCR, and TCRdb holds only the in-frame ones, with some missing. This table lists about 92,000 clones. The CDR3 loop spans 12 amino acids. Looked up from germline, CDR1 is ENHRY and CDR2 is SYGVKD. V was pared by 10 bases and J by 4 bases, with 5 bases of the junction left unmatched. Points on this clone: Its specificity is not known.

The source material was PBMCs. The source is a man aged 45-65 years in good health and CMV-seropositive. The V gene is TRBV10-3, the J gene TRBJ2-7; TRBD1 matches at 9 bases. CDR3 nucleotide sequence: TGTGCCACTCAAGGACAGGGGTACGAGCAGTACTTC. It specifies CATQGQGYEQYF.